Below are 7 T cell receptor beta chains sequenced from a single sample in a study of OX40 agonist ivuxolimab in advanced cancers. Here immunoSEQ multiplex PCR was the method, and the copy in TCRdb shows in-frame clones only, minus some. The sample includes around 110,000 clones, 80% to 95% of them seen just once. Source: CD4+ or CD8+ T cells sorted from blood, taken in a trial of the OX40 agonist ivuxolimab. All receptors derive from an adult with an advanced solid tumor such as melanoma, head and neck, liver or kidney cancer.

This rearrangement joins TRBV28 to TRBJ2-1, with D possibly matching TRBD2 (7 bases). Germline V gene lookup returns CDR1 MDHEN and CDR2 SYDVKM. The CDR3 spans 15 residues. V lost 10 bases and J 5 bases, leaving 21 bases between the germline ends. In DNA form, the CDR3 reads TGTGCCATCAGGACGGGGGCTAGCGGAGACAATGAGCAGTTCTTC. This gives the protein CAIRTGASGDNEQFF. Looking up the rest from reference TRBV28 and TRBJ2-1 gives the full variable domain: DVKVTQSSRYLVKRTGEKVFLECVQDMDHENMFWYRQDPGLGLRLIYFSYDVKMKEKGDIPEGYSVSREKKERFSLILESASTNQTSMYLCAIRTGASGDNEQFFGPGTRLTVL.

V and J are TRBV28 and TRBJ2-1; 8 bases are shared with TRBD2. The CDR3 length is 16 residues. CDR1 is MDHEN, CDR2 SYDVKM, per germline. The J segment lost 4 bases and the V segment lost 5 bases, leaving 10 bases of the junction unmatched. The CDR3 is CASSTRGGKAYNEQFF. CDR3 bases: TGTGCCAGCAGTACCCGGGGGGGGAAGGCGTACAATGAGCAGTTCTTC.

The chain couples TRBV5-4 to TRBJ2-3; D unresolved. V was shortened by 4 bases and J by 4 bases, with 10 bases between the two germline ends. Germline CDR1 reads SGHNT; CDR2 reads YYREEE (reference sequence). This CDR3 region has 13 residues. The CDR3 coding sequence is TGTGCCAGCAGCGCCCCCGAGGCAGATACGCAGTATTTT. This codes for CASSAPEADTQYF.

The J gene is TRBJ2-5, the V gene TRBV4-2; 7 bases match TRBD2. Unmatched junction bases numbered 7, after V lost 1 base and J lost 2 bases. This CDR3 is 16 amino acids long. Germline values: CDR1 LGHNA, CDR2 YNFKEQ. CDR3 sequence reads: CASSQARTSAQETQYF. The CDR3 DNA follows: TGTGCCAGCAGCCAAGCCAGGACTAGTGCACAAGAGACCCAGTACTTC.

The genes are TRBV27 and TRBJ2-5, with 10 bases matching TRBD2. V was pared by 2 bases and J by 4 bases, with 10 bases of the junction left unmatched. In germline, CDR1 is MNHEY, CDR2 SMNVEV (reference sequence). This CDR3 contains 17 residues. CDR3 region: CASSLGRTSGWGETQYF. The DNA for the CDR3 is TGTGCCAGCAGTTTAGGGCGGACTAGCGGATGGGGAGAGACCCAGTACTTC.

The chain uses TRBV11-2 and TRBJ1-1; D gene uncertain. V lost 3 bases and J 4 bases, leaving 6 bases between the germline ends. The germline V gene encodes CDR1 SGHAT and CDR2 FQNNGV. The CDR3 is 12 residues long. Written as DNA, the CDR3 is TGTGCCAGCAGCTTTAGTACCACTGAAGCTTTCTTT. It yields the protein CASSFSTTEAFF. Combining the CDR3 with reference TRBV11-2 and TRBJ1-1 gives the whole variable domain EAGVAQSPRYKIIEKRQSVAFWCNPISGHATLYWYQQILGQGPKLLIQFQNNGVVDDSQLPKDRFSAERLKGVDSTLKIQPAKLEDSAVYLCASSFSTTEAFFGQGTRLTVV.

The CDR3, as DNA: TGTGCCAGCAGTAATACAGGGAGCCAAGAGACCCAGTACTTC. Translation: CASSNTGSQETQYF. The rearrangement links TRBV6-6 to TRBJ2-5; D is possibly TRBD1 (6 bases). The ends were cut back, 5 bases at V and 1 base at J, with 11 bases in the middle. There are 14 residues in the CDR3. Germline CDR1 reads MNHNY; CDR2 reads SVGAGI (reference sequence).